This T cell receptor beta chain emerged from a study of T cells after yellow fever vaccination. The wider study: In the case of low-cell-number fractions, SMART-Seq v4 Ultra Low Input was used for preparation.

In TCRdb, the 5' RACE reads were re-called with MiXCR into one record per CDR3 protein. The sample contains some 350,000 distinct CDR3 sequences, roughly 11% of which appear only once. The sequencing used PBMCs, collected on the day of the first yellow fever vaccination. This clonotype originated in a man between 18 and 29 years old who received the YFV17D yellow fever vaccine.

The CDR3 is CASSPRPPGSFETQYF. The CDR3 nucleotides read TGTGCCAGCTCACCCCGCCCTCCCGGGTCGTTCGAGACCCAGTACTTC. This sequence joins TRBV18 and TRBJ2-5; D is unclear. In germline, CDR1 is KGHSH, CDR2 LQKENI. The CDR3 is 16 residues long. Trimming left V 3 bases short and J 5 bases short, with 19 bases between. The full variable domain, its missing parts supplied by reference TRBV18 and TRBJ2-5, is NAGVMQNPRHLVRRRGQEARLRCSPMKGHSHVYWYRQLPEEGLKFMVYLQKENIIDESGMPKERFSAEFPKEGPSILRIQQVVRGDSAAYFCASSPRPPGSFETQYFGPGTRLLVL.